This T cell receptor (beta chain) was obtained from a study of siplizumab effects on memory and regulatory T cells. TCRdb's table, derived via immunoSEQ multiplex PCR, lists solely in-frame clones and lacks some. The sample lists about 9,600 clones; about 40% were seen once. By share, this clone ranks as medium-sized. Antigen unknown. The germline V gene encodes CDR1 SGDLS and CDR2 YYNGEE. With V trimmed by 0 bases and J by 4 bases, 5 bases remained unmatched. This CDR3 has 16 amino acids. General study results and limits: Mappable alloreactive CD4+ clones were on average about 70% Treg-derived with siplizumab, around 26% in controls.

Coculture of mixed lymphocyte reaction cells was performed at 37°C for roughly 6 days. The specimen was CFSE-low (dividing) CD8+ T cells sorted from an allogeneic mixed lymphocyte reaction. The chain couples TRBV9 to TRBJ2-7, with 12 bases that match TRBD2. This clonotype originated in a human donor in good health; the cells came from an allogeneic mixed lymphocyte reaction. Here the CDR3 DNA reads TGTGCCAGCAGCGTAGATGAACTAGCGGGGGGTTACGAGCAGTACTTC. This gives the protein CASSVDELAGGYEQYF.